These 10 T cell receptor beta chains were all obtained from the same sample, sequenced in a study of T-cell reconstitution after alpha-beta-depleted transplantation in children. Study-wide points: Newly produced T cells mostly accounted for T-cell counts and diversity one year post-transplant.

As it was prepared, the TCRbeta library received unique molecular identifiers. TCRdb called the PCR reads again in MiXCR, with one record for every CDR3 protein. The data hold some 300,000 distinct CDR3 sequences, with 7.5% to 9% observed a single time. Antigen specificity for these receptors is unknown. The sample in question was peripheral blood, obtained 360 days after TCRalphabeta/CD19-depleted stem cell transplant. The receptors originated from a female patient younger than 10 who had a stem cell transplant for Fanconi anemia, so the T cells may come from the graft donor.

This clonotype has more than one count but fewer than ten. CDR3 coding DNA: TGTGCCAGCAGTGAAATGGCAGGGGCCGAGTCCTACAATGAGCAGTTCTTC. Amino acids: CASSEMAGAESYNEQFF. The chain uses TRBV6-1 and TRBJ2-1, with D maybe TRBD1 (6 bases). The V and J ends lost 2 bases and 1 base respectively, with 15 bases between them. From germline, CDR1 is MNHNS and CDR2 SASEGT. This CDR3 is 17 amino acids long.

The table lists this clonotype with a few counts. V and J are TRBV4-2 and TRBJ1-1; TRBD1 might be the D (5 bases). The CDR3 length is 16 residues. The V end was cut by 1 base, the J end by 0 bases, with 12 bases between. The germline V gene has CDR1 LGHNA and CDR2 YNFKEQ. DNA of the CDR3: TGTGCCAGCAGCCAAGCATCCGGACACATGAACACTGAAGCTTTCTTT. Protein sequence: CASSQASGHMNTEAFF.

In its sample, this clonotype was seen many times. The gene calls are TRBV9 and TRBJ2-1, with 13 bases that match TRBD2. Unmatched junction bases numbered 7, after V lost 0 bases and J lost 4 bases. Per germline, CDR1 SGDLS and CDR2 YYNGEE. The CDR3 totals 18 residues. The chain's CDR3 is CASSVDGGGLAGYNEQFF. The CDR3, as DNA: TGTGCCAGCAGCGTAGACGGGGGGGGACTAGCGGGGTACAATGAGCAGTTCTTC.

This clonotype was seen only a few times. CDR3 in amino acids: CASSYIHTGEETQYF. The CDR3 coding sequence is TGTGCCAGCAGTTATATTCACACAGGGGAAGAGACCCAGTACTTC. This chain links TRBV6-5 with TRBJ2-5; 7 bases are shared with TRBD1. This CDR3 has 15 residues. The germline CDR1 and CDR2 sequences are MNHEY and SVGAGI. V lost 3 bases and J lost 3; bases outside the gene matches: 7.

This clonotype was recorded at least ten times. The chain couples TRBV7-2 to TRBJ2-5; D assignment may be TRBD1 or TRBD2 (6 bases each). Germline CDR1 reads SGHTA; CDR2 reads FQGNSA. Trimming cost V 8 bases and J 3 bases, with 16 bases left between them. This CDR3 has 14 amino acids. This CDR3 is CASRRSGAKETQYF. CDR3 DNA sequence: TGTGCCAGCCGAAGGTCGGGGGCAAAAGAGACCCAGTACTTC.

The chain carries TRBV18 and TRBJ2-1; D gene ambiguous. Germline V CDR1 and CDR2: KGHSH, LQKENI. The CDR3 is 13 amino acids. V lost 3 bases and J 9 bases, leaving 12 bases between the germline ends. Written as DNA, the CDR3 is TGTGCCAGCTCACCCCCTAGTCTTAGTGAGCAGTTCTTC. Translated, it gives CASSPPSLSEQFF.

This chain joins TRBV27 and TRBJ1-2; no clear D. The V gene's germline CDR1 is MNHEY and CDR2 SMNVEV (reference sequence). V was shortened by 5 bases and J by 3 bases, with 13 bases between the two germline ends. The CDR3 consists of 14 residues. CDR3 DNA sequence: TGTGCCAGCAGTATACGGGCCGAATACTATGGCTACACCTTC. Translated: CASSIRAEYYGYTF.

The chain joins TRBV4-2 to TRBJ2-1; 14 nucleotides align to TRBD2. CDR1 is LGHNA and CDR2 is YNFKEQ in the germline V gene. This CDR3 contains 18 residues. V was pared by 0 bases and J by 3 bases, with 4 bases of the junction left unmatched. CDR3 in DNA: TGTGCCAGCAGCCAAGAGGGGACTAGCGGGGGCCTCTACAATGAGCAGTTCTTC. As protein: CASSQEGTSGGLYNEQFF.

This clonotype was picked up a small number of times. This chain joins TRBV20-1 and TRBJ1-2; a possible D gene is TRBD1 (5 bases). V was trimmed by 8 bases and J by 4 bases, leaving 11 bases between them. Per germline, CDR1 DFQATT and CDR2 SNEGSKA (reference sequence). This CDR3 has 11 residues. The CDR3 bases are TGCAGTCCCGGAAGGGGCTATGGCTACACCTTC. Its protein is CSPGRGYGYTF.

Ten or more counts support this clonotype. The chain is built from TRBV5-1 and TRBJ2-7, with 10 nucleotides matching TRBD1. V trimming: 0 bases; J trimming: 7 bases; junction bases outside the gene matches: 10. The CDR3 length is 16 residues. Germline CDR1 is SGHRS and CDR2 is YFSETQ. CDR3 amino acids: CASSLGGTGALDEQYF. The CDR3 nucleotides read TGCGCCAGCAGCTTGGGGGGGACAGGGGCCCTCGATGAGCAGTACTTC.